This note documents a single T cell receptor (beta chain) sequence. The antigen remains unidentified. These donors were members of the roughly 110-subject validation cohort, a group separate from the approximately 670-subject first cohort. These data belong to a study of cytomegalovirus exposure and HLA in healthy donors. Regarding the study as a whole: Under in vitro conditions, a few CMV-associated chains were confirmed as specific for CMV antigens.

Some clones are missing from TCRdb's copy, which holds only in-frame ones; the method was immunoSEQ multiplex PCR. The table records 250,000 to 350,000 clones, roughly nine tenths of them present only once. V trimming: 0 bases; J trimming: 3 bases; junction bases outside the gene matches: 5. This CDR3 region has 15 residues. Germline V CDR1 and CDR2: SNHLY, FYNNEI. Sequenced sample: PBMCs. This chain links TRBV2 with TRBJ2-7, with 7 nucleotides matching TRBD1. This receptor was obtained from a woman younger than 45 in good health and CMV-seropositive. CDR3 DNA sequence: TGTGCCAGCAGTGAAGCCCCCGGACAGGACTACGAGCAGTACTTC. Translating gives CASSEAPGQDYEQYF. The whole variable domain, filled in from reference TRBV2 and TRBJ2-7, reads EPEVTQTPSHQVTQMGQEVILRCVPISNHLYFYWYRQILGQKVEFLVSFYNNEISEKSEIFDDQFSVERPDGSNFTLKIRSTKLEDSAMYFCASSEAPGQDYEQYFGPGTRLTVT.